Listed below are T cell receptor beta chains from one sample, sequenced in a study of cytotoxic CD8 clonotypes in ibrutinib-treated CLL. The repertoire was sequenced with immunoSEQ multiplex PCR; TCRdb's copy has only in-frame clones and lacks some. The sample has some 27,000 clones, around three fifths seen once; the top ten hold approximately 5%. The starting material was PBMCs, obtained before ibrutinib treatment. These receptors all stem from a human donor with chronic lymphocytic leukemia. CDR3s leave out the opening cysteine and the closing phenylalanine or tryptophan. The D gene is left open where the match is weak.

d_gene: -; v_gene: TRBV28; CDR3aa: ASSLKGGRADGYT
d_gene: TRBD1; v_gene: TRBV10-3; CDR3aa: AINGRKGAETQY
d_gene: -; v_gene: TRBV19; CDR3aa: ASSIVGTGFGSNQPQH
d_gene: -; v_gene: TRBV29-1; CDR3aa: SVEDSHYEQY
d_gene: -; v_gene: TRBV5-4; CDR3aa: ASSLAGNTEAF
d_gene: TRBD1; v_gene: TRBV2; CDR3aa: ASSGQGAEAF
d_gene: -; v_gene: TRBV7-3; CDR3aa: ASSLGGPLGVYEQY
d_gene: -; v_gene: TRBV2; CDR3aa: ASQDGRTNEKLF
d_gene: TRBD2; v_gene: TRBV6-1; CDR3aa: ASSEPLVRGGSYNEQF
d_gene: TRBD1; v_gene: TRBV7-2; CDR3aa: ASSQLTGSSYEQY
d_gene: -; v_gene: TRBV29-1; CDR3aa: SVETNTDTQY
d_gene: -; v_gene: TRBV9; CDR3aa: ASSPGRGLQETQY
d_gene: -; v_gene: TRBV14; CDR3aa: ASSQGFTNEKLF
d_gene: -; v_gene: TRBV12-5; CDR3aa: ASGLGTANYGYT
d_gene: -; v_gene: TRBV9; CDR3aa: ASSPWGVNTGELF
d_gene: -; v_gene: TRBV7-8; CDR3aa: ASSSPADTQY
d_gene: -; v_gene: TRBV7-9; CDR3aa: ASSLASGFSGANVLT
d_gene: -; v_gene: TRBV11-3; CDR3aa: ASSPGWGAAERETQY
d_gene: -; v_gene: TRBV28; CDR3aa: ASSLSFRGTEAF
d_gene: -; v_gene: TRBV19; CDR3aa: ASSIAPAGALYGYT
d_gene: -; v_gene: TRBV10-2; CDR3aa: ASSDAGYSNQPQH
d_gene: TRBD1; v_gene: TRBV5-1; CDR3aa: ASSLAATGGDSYNEQF
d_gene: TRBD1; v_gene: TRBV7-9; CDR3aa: ASSSGQGSYNSPLH
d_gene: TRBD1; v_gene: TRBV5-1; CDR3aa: ASSLGGQGARETQY
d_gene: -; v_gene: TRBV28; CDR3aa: ASTLGGGYGYT
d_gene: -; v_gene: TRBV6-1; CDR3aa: ASSELYRDNQPQH
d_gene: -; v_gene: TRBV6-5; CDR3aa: ASSYSGGGGGYT
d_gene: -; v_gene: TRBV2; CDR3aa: ASSERQSVVPPEAF
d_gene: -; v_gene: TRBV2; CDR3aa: ASSVRAARNQPQH
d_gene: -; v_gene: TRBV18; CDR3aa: ASSPRFGGTEAF
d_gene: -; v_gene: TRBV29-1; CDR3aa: SVGELQGTQY
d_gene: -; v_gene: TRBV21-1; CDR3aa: ASSKRWDKNTEAF
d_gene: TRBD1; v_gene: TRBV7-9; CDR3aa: ASSQPEQGEKLF
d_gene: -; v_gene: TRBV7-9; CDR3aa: ASSLAGTQPVYGYT
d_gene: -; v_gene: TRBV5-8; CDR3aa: ASSRMGIYSYEQY
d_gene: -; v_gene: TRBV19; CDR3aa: ASSISGSSYGYT
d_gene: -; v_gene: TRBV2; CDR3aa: ASSEQVTWGYT
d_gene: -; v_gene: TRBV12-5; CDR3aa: ASARLSPGNTEAF
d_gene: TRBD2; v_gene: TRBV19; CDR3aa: ASRYSGGAYNEQF
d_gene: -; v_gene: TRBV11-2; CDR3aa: ASSSSGGYEQY
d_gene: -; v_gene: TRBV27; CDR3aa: TSGGRGQPQH
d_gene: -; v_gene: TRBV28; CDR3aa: ASSLGMSSGNTIY
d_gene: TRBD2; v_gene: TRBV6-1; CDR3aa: ASSKRGGRETQY
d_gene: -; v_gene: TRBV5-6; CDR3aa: ASSDPRGPDTQY
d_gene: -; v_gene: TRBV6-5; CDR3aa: ASSRPWGAGYGYT
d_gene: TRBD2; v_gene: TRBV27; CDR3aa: ASSPSQAGGLNEQY
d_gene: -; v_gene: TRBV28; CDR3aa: ASSFYGSYEQY
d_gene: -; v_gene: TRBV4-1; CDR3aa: ASSQSRLSSGNTIY